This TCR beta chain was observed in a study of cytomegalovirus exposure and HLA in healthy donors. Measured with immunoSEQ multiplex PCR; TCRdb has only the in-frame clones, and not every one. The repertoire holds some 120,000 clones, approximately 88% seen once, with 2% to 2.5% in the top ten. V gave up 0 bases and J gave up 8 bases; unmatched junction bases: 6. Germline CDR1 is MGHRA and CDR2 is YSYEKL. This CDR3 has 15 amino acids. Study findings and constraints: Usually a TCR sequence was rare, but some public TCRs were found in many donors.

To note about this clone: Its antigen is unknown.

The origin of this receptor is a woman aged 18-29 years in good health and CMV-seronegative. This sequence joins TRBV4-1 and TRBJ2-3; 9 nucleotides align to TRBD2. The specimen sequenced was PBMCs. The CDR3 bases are TGCGCCAGCAGCCAAGATCTTGGCGGGAGGGGTACGCAGTATTTT. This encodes CASSQDLGGRGTQYF.